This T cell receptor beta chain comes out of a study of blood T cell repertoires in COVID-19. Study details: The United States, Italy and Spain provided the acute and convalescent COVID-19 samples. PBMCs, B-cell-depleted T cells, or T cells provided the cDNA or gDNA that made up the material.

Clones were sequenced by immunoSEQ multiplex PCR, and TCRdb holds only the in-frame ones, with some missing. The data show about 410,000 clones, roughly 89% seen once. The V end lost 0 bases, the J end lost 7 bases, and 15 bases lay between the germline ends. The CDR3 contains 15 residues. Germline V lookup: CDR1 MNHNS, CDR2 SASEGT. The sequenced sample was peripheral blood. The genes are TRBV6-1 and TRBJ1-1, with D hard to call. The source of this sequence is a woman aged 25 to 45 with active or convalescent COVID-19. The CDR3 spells CASSEAQDSGIEAFF. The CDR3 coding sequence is TGTGCCAGCAGTGAAGCTCAAGACTCGGGAATTGAAGCTTTCTTT.